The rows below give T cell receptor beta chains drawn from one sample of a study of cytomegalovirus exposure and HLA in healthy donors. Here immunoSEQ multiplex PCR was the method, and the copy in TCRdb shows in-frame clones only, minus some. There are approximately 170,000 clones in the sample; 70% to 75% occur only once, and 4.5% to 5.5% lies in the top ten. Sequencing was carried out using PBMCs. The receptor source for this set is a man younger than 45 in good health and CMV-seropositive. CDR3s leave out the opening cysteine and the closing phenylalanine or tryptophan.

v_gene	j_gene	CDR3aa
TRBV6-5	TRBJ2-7	ASRNPKTDSYEQY
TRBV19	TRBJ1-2	ASSIGEQGGYGYT
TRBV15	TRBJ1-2	ATSRVGGSGYT
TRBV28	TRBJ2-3	ASRGTSGSTDTQY
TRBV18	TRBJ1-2	ASSPEEGNGYT
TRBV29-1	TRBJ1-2	SVKGGRIYGYT
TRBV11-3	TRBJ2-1	ASSFGGGSSYNEQF
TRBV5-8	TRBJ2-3	ASSLGGGNMGTQY
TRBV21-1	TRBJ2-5	ASSKAGSQETQY
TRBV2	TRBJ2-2	ASSLERVTLDGELF
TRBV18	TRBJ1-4	ASSPQNEREVF
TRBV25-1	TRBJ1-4	ASSPHLGRAEKLF
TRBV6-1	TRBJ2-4	ASRATGLLD
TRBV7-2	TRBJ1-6	ASSLGHPPNSPLH
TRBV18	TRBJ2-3	ASSILSGSSDTQY
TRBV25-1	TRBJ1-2	ASSNDRGFSGYT
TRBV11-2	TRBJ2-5	ASSSGYGGETQY
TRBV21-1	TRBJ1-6	ASSKGQPSYNSPLH
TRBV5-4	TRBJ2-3	ASSTGGGQSTDTQY
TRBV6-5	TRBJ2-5	ASRRDYDKETQY
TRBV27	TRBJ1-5	ASSPHAGGDYSNQPQH
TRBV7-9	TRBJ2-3	ASSLASSGGYTQY
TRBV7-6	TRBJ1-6	ASSDFWTEDSPLH
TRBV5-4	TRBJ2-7	ASSLGGRLTYEQY
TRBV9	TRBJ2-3	ASSVKRELSTDTQY